This TCR beta chain was observed in a study of blood T cell repertoires in COVID-19. Clones were sequenced by immunoSEQ multiplex PCR, and TCRdb holds only the in-frame ones, with some missing. The sample has approximately 320,000 clones, roughly 85% seen once. The CDR3 is 16 residues long. Germline loops: CDR1 SGHTA, CDR2 FQGNSA. V lost 1 base to trimming and J lost 6 bases; unmatched junction nucleotides: 5. The rearrangement uses TRBV7-2 and TRBJ2-2; 10 nucleotides match TRBD2. Sequencing was performed on peripheral blood. This clonotype was sampled from a human donor in a cohort sampled during active COVID-19. For the CDR3, the DNA is TGTGCCAGCAGCTTAGTTAGCGGGGGGTCCCCCGGGGAGCTGTTTTTT. Translating gives CASSLVSGGSPGELFF.